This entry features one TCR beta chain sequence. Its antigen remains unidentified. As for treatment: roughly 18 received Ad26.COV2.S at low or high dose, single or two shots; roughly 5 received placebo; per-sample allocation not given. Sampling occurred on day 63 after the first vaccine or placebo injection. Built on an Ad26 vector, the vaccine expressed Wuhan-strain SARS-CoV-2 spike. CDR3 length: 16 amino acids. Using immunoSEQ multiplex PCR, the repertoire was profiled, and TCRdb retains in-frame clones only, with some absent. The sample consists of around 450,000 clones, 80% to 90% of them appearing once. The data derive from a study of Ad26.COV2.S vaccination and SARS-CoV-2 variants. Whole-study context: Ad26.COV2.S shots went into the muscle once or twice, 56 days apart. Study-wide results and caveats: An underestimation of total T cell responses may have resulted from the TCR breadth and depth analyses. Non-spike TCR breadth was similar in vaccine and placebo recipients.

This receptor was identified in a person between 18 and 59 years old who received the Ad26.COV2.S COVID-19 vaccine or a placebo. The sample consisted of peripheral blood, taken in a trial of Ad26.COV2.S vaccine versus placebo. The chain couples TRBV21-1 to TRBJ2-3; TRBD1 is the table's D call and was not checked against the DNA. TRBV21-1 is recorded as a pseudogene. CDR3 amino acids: CTSSKQGGWGTDTQYF. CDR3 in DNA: TGTACCAGCAGCAAACAGGGGGGATGGGGCACAGATACGCAGTATTTT.